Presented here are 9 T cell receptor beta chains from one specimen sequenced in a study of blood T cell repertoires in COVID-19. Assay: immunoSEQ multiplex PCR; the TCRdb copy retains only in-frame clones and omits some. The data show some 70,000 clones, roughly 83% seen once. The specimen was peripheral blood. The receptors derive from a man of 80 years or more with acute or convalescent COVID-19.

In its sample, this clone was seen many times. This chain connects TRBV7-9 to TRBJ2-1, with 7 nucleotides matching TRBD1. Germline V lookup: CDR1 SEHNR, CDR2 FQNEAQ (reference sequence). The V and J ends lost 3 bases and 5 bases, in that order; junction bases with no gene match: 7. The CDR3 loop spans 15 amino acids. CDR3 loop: CASSFFGTDNNEQFF. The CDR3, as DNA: TGTGCCAGCAGCTTTTTTGGGACAGATAACAATGAGCAGTTCTTC.

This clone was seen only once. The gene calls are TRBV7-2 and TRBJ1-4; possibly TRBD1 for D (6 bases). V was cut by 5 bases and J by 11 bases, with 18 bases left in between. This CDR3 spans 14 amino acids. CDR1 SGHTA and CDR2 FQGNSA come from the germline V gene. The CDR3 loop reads CASSITGFRRKLFF. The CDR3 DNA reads TGTGCCAGCAGCATAACAGGGTTTCGAAGGAAACTGTTTTTT.

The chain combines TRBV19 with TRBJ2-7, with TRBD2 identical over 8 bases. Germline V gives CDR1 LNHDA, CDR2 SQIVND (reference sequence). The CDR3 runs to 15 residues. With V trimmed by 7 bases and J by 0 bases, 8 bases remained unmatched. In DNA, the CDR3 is TGTGCCAGTATGGCGGGGGGAATCAGCTCCTACGAGCAGTACTTC. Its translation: CASMAGGISSYEQYF.

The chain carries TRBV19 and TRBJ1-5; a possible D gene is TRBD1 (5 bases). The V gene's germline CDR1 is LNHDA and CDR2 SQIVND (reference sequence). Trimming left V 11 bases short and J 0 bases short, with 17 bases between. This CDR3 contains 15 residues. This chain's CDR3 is CAGGEGGYSNQPQHF. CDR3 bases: TGTGCCGGAGGGGAGGGAGGCTATAGCAATCAGCCCCAGCATTTT. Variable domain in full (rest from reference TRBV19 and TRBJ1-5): DGGITQSPKYLFRKEGQNVTLSCEQNLNHDAMYWYRQDPGQGLRLIYYSQIVNDFQKGDIAEGYSVSREKKESFPLTVTSAQKNPTAFYLCAGGEGGYSNQPQHFGDGTRLSIL.

CDR3 coding DNA: TGTGCCAGCAGCTTATCCCCGGGACTAGCGGGGGGTGTTCCTATTCCTGAGCAGTTCTTC. As protein: CASSLSPGLAGGVPIPEQFF. The chain employs TRBV7-3 and TRBJ2-1; 15 nucleotides line up with TRBD2. The V gene end was trimmed by 2 bases and the J gene end by 9 bases; junction bases not matched to a gene: 17. There are 20 residues in the CDR3. Germline loops: CDR1 SGHTA, CDR2 FQGTGA.

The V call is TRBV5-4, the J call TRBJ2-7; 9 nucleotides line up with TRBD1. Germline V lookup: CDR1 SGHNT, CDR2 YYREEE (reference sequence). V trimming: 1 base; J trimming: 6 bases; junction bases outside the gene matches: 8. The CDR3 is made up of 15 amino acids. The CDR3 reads CASSLFGQGPFEQYF. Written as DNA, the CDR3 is TGTGCCAGCAGCTTGTTCGGACAGGGGCCGTTCGAGCAGTACTTC.

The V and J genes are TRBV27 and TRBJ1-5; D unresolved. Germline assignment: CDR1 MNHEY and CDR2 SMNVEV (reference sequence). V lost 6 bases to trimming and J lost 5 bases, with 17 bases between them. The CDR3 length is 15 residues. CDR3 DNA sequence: TGTGCCAGCAGCACATTGACGGAGCGTGATCAGCCCCAGCATTTT. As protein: CASSTLTERDQPQHF.

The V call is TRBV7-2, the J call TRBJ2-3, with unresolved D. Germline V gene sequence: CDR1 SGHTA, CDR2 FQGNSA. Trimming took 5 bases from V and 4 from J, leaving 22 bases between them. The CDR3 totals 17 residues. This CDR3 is CASSPRVPSFSPDTQYF. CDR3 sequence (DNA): TGTGCCAGCAGCCCCCGTGTCCCCAGTTTTTCCCCAGATACGCAGTATTTT.

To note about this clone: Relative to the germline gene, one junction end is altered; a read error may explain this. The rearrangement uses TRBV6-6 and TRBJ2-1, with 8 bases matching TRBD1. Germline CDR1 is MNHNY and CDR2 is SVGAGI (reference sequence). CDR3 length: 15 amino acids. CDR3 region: CASSNSQGAKDEQFF. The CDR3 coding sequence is TGTGCCAGCAGTAACTCCCAGGGGGCGAAGGATGAGCAGTTCTTC.